These 11 T cell receptor beta chains were all obtained from the same sample, sequenced in a study of blood T cell repertoires in COVID-19. Profiling relied on immunoSEQ multiplex PCR, and the TCRdb table lists in-frame clones only, not all of them. The sample includes 140,000 or so clones, around 91% of them seen just once. The sequenced sample was peripheral blood. These receptors were taken from a woman in her fifties or sixties with active COVID-19.

This sequence joins TRBV3-1 (or the pseudogene TRBV3-2) and TRBJ2-1; 8 positions match TRBD2. Germline V gene data show CDR1 as LGHDT and CDR2 as YNNKEL (reference sequence). The CDR3 covers 16 residues. V dropped 1 base and J dropped 9; count of bases not matched to a gene: 11. CDR3 DNA: TGTGCCAGCAGCCAAGGCGGACTAGCCGGAAGGGTTGAGCAGTTCTTC. Protein sequence: CASSQGGLAGRVEQFF.

The CDR3 loop is CASSTGRAGNEKLFF. Here the CDR3 DNA reads TGTGCCAGCAGCACAGGACGGGCCGGCAATGAAAAACTGTTTTTT. The rearrangement joins TRBV9 to TRBJ1-4, with a tentative D call TRBD1 (5 bases). The CDR3 extends over 15 amino acids. The V end lost 4 bases, the J end lost 5 bases, and 15 bases lay between the germline ends. Germline lookup yields CDR1 SGDLS and CDR2 YYNGEE.

V gene TRBV4-1 combines with J gene TRBJ1-4; no definite D call. Germline CDR1 reads MGHRA; CDR2 reads YSYEKL. Trimming removed 1 base from V and 8 bases from J, with 23 bases in between. This CDR3 region has 18 residues. In DNA form, the CDR3 reads TGCGCCAGCAGCCAAGTCCGATGGAGGGAAGGCCGGAGGGAAAAACTGTTTTTT. Translating it yields CASSQVRWREGRREKLFF.

The V call is TRBV7-2, the J call TRBJ2-7; D is ambiguous. There are 15 residues in the CDR3. The germline V gene has CDR1 SGHTA and CDR2 FQGNSA. Trimming removed 2 bases from V and 1 base from J, with 12 bases in between. The CDR3 is CASSLSAEKSYEQYF. In nucleotides, the CDR3 is TGTGCCAGCAGCTTATCCGCGGAAAAGTCCTACGAGCAGTACTTC.

The rearrangement joins TRBV12-3 or TRBV12-4 to TRBJ1-2; D perhaps matches TRBD1 (5 bases). V was cut by 5 bases and J by 4 bases, with 11 bases left in between. CDR3 length: 13 residues. As DNA, the CDR3 is TGTGCCAGCAGTAACTCTAGGGGCTATGGCTACACCTTC. This encodes CASSNSRGYGYTF.

The V call is TRBV28, the J call TRBJ2-2; D is ambiguous. Germline V gene lookup returns CDR1 MDHEN and CDR2 SYDVKM. The germline V and J ends were trimmed by 2 bases and 6 bases, with 4 bases remaining between them. This CDR3 contains 12 residues. DNA of the CDR3: TGTGCCAGCAGTTTACGCGCCGGGGAGCTGTTTTTT. It encodes CASSLRAGELFF.

This clone showed up just once. The chain uses TRBV30 and TRBJ2-1; TRBD2 aligns across 7 bases. V gave up 6 bases and J gave up 7 bases; unmatched junction bases: 6. This CDR3 is 12 amino acids long. CDR1 GTSNPN and CDR2 SVGIG come from the germline V gene (reference sequence). The CDR3: CACSMGGNEQFF. CDR3 coding DNA: TGTGCCTGTTCTATGGGGGGGAATGAGCAGTTCTTC.

The CDR3 spells CASSQAGSHEQYF. DNA for the CDR3: TGTGCCAGCAGCCAAGCCGGGAGCCACGAGCAGTACTTC. This chain links TRBV4-2 with TRBJ2-7; D possibly corresponds to TRBD2 (6 bases). The CDR3 sequence is 13 residues long. The V end lost 1 base, the J end lost 5 bases, and 9 bases lay between the germline ends. Germline lookup yields CDR1 LGHNA and CDR2 YNFKEQ.

This chain connects TRBV2 to TRBJ1-5, with 8 positions matching TRBD1. The germline V gene encodes CDR1 SNHLY and CDR2 FYNNEI. With 4 bases clipped from V and 6 bases from J, the junction kept 8 bases outside the gene matches. The length of the CDR3 is 15 residues. The CDR3 region is CASSARGLYGQPQHF. In DNA form, the CDR3 reads TGTGCCAGCAGTGCCAGGGGGCTTTACGGTCAGCCCCAGCATTTT.

The chain employs TRBV27 and TRBJ2-1, with D maybe TRBD1 (6 bases). The germline V gene encodes CDR1 MNHEY and CDR2 SMNVEV (reference sequence). Trimming pared 3 bases from V and 4 bases from J, leaving 10 bases between. CDR3 length: 14 amino acids. The CDR3 sequence: CASSFNGQYNEQFF. The CDR3 coding sequence is TGTGCCAGCAGTTTCAACGGACAGTACAATGAGCAGTTCTTC.

The V gene is TRBV5-6, the J gene TRBJ2-3, with 7 bases that match TRBD2. CDR1 is SGHDT, CDR2 YYEEEE, per germline. The V gene end was trimmed by 1 base and the J gene end by 0 bases; junction bases not matched to a gene: 5. The CDR3 runs to 16 residues. This CDR3 reads CASSLPLAPSTDTQYF. The DNA of the CDR3 is TGTGCCAGCAGCTTGCCACTAGCGCCTAGCACAGATACGCAGTATTTT.